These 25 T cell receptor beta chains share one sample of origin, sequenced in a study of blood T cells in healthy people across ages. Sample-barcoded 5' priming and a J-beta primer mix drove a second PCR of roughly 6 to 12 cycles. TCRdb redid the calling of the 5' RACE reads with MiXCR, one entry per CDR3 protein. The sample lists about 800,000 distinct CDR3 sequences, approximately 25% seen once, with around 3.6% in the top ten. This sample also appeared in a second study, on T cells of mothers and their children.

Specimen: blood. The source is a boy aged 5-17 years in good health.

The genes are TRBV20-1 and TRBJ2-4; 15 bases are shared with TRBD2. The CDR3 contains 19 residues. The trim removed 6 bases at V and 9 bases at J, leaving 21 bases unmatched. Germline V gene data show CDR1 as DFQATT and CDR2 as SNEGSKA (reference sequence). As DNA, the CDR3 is TGCAGTGCGAGTAGAAGTGGACTAGCGGGGGGGCGGTCGGGAAGCATTCAGTACTTC. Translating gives CSASRSGLAGGRSGSIQYF.

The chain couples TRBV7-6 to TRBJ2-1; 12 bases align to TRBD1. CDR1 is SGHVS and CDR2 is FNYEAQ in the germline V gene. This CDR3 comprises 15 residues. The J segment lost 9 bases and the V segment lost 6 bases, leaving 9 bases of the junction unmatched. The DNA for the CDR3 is TGTGCCAGCAGTATTTACGGGACAGGGGGCCTTGAGCAGTTCTTC. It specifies CASSIYGTGGLEQFF.

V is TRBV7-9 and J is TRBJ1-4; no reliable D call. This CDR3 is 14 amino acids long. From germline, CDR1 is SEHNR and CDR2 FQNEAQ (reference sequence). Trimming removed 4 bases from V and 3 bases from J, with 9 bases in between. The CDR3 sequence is CASSSDFANEKLFF. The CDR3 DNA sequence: TGTGCCAGCAGCTCAGACTTCGCTAATGAAAAACTGTTTTTT.

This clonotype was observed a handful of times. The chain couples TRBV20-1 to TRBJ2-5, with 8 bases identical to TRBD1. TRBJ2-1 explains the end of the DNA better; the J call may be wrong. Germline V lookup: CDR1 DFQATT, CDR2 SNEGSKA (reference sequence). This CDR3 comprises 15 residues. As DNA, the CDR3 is TGCAGTGCTAGAAATCACCGGACAGGGTCCAATGAGCAGTTCTTC. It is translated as CSARNHRTGSNEQFF.

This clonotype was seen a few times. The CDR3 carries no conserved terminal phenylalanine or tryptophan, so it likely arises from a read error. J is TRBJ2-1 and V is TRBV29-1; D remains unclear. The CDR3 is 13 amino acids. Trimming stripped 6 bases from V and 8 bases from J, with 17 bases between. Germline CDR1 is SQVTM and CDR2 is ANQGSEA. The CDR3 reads CSVASLPWDEQFL. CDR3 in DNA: TGCAGCGTCGCCTCGTTACCCTGGGATGAGCAGTTCCTC.

The CDR3 protein is CASSLAKGVSTEAFF. In DNA form, the CDR3 reads TGTGCCAGCAGCTTGGCGAAGGGGGTGAGCACTGAAGCTTTCTTT. The chain couples TRBV11-2 to TRBJ1-1, with D perhaps matching TRBD1 (6 bases). V was cut by 3 bases and J by 4 bases, with 15 bases left in between. The CDR3 totals 15 residues. In germline, CDR1 is SGHAT, CDR2 FQNNGV.

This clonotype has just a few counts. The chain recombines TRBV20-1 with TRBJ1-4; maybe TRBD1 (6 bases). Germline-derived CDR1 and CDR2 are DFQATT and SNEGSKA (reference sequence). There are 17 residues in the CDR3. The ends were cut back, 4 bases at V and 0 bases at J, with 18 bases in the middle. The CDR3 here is CSATAYRGGTTNEKLFF. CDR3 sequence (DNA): TGCAGTGCTACCGCTTACAGAGGGGGAACAACTAATGAAAAACTGTTTTTT.

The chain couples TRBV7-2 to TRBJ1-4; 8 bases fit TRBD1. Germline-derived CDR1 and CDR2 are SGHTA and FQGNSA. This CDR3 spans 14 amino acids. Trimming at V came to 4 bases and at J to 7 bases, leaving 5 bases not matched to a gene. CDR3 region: CASSSDRDPEKLFF. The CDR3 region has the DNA TGTGCCAGCAGCTCGGACAGGGACCCTGAAAAACTGTTTTTT.

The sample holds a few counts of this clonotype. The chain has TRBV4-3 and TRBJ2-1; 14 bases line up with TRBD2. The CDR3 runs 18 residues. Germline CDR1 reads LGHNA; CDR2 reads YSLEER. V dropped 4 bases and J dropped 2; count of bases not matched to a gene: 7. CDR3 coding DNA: TGCGCCAGCAGCCTGAGACTAGCGGGAGGGGTGCCCTACAATGAGCAGTTCTTC. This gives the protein CASSLRLAGGVPYNEQFF.

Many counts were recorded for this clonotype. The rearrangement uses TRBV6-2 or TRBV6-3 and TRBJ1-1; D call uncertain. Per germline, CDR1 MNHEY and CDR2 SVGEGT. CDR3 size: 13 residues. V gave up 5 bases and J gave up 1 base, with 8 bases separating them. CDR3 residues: CASSHRENTEAFF. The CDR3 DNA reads TGTGCCAGCAGTCACCGGGAGAACACTGAAGCTTTCTTT.

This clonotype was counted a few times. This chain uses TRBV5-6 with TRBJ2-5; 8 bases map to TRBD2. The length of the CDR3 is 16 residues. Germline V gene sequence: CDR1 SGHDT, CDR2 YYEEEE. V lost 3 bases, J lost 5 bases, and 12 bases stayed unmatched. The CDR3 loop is CASSSIAGPPGETQYF. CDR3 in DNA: TGTGCCAGCAGCTCGATAGCGGGGCCTCCCGGTGAGACCCAGTACTTC.

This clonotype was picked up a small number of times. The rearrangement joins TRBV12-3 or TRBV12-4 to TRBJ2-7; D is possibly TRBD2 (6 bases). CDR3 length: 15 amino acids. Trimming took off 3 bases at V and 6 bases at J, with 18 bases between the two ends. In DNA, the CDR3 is TGTGCCAGCAGTTTTCTAGGAGGGGACCTCCCCGAGCAGTACTTC. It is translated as CASSFLGGDLPEQYF.

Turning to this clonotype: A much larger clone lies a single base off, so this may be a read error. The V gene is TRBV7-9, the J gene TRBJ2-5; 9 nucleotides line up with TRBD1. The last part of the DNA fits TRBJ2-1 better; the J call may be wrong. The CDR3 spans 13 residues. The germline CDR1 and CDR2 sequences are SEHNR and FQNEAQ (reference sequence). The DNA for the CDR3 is TGTGCCAGCAGCCCCGGGACAGGGAATGGGCAGTTCTTC. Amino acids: CASSPGTGNGQFF.

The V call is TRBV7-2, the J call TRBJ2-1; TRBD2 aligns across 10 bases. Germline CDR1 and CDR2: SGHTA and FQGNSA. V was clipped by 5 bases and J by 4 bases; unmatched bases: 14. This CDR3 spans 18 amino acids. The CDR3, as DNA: TGTGCCAGCAGCGACCCACATGGACTAGCGGACTCTTACAATGAGCAGTTCTTC. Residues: CASSDPHGLADSYNEQFF.

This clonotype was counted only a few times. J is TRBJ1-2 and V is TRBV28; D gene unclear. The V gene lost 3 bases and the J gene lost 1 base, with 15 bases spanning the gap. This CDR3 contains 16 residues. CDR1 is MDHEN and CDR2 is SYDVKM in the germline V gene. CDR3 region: CASSLGPFTNNYGYTF. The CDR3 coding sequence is TGTGCCAGCAGTTTGGGTCCCTTTACCAATAACTATGGCTACACCTTC.

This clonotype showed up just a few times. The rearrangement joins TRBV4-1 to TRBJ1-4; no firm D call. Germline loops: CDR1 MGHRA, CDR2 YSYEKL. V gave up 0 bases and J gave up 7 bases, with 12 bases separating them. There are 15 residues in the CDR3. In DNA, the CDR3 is TGCGCCAGCAGCCAAGAAAGGAGCCGGGGTGAAAAACTGTTTTTT. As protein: CASSQERSRGEKLFF.

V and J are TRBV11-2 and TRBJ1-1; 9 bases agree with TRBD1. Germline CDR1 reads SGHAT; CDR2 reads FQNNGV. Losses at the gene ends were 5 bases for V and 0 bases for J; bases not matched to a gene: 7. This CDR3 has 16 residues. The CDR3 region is CASSPGQGSLNTEAFF. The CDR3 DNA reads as TGTGCCAGCAGCCCAGGACAGGGGAGTTTGAACACTGAAGCTTTCTTT.

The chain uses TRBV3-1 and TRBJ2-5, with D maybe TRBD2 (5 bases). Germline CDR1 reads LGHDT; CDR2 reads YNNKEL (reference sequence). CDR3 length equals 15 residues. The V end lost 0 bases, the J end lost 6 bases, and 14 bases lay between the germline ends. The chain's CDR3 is CASSQDGLFPKTQYF. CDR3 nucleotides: TGTGCCAGCAGCCAAGATGGACTTTTTCCCAAGACCCAGTACTTC.

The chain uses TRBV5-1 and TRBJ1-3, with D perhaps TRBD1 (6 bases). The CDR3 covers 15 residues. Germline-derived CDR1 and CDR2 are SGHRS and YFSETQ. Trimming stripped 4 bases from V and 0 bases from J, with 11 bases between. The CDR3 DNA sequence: TGCGCCAGCAGCCAAGGGACAAGCTCTGGAAACACCATATATTTT. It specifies CASSQGTSSGNTIYF.

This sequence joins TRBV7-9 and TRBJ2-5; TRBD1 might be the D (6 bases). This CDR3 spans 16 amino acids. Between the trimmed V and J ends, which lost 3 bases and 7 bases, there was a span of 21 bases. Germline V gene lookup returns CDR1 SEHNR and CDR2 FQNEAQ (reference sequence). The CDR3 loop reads CASSLAPDRDFWTQYF. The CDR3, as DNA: TGTGCCAGCAGCTTGGCTCCGGACAGAGACTTTTGGACCCAGTACTTC.

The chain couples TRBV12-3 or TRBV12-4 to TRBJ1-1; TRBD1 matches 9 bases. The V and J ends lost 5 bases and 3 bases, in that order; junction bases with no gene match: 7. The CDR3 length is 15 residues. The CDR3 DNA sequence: TGTGCCAGCAGTACGGGGACAGGGTCGGACACTGAAGCTTTCTTT. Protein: CASSTGTGSDTEAFF.

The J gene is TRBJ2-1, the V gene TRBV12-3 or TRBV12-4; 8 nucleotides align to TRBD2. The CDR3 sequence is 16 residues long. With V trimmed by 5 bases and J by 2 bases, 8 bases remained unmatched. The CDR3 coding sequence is TGTGCCAGCAGTAAGATTAGCGGGGTGACCTACAATGAGCAGTTCTTC. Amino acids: CASSKISGVTYNEQFF.

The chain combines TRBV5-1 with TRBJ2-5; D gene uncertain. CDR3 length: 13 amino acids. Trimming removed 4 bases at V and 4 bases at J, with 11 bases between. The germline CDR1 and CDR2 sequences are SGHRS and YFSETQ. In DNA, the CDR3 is TGCGCCAGCAGCCCTGTTCTTGGAGAGACCCAGTACTTC. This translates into CASSPVLGETQYF.

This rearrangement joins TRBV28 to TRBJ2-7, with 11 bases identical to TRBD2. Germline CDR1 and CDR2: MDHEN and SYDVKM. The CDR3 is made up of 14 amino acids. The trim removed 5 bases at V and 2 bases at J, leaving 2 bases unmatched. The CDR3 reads CASSNSGRAYEQYF. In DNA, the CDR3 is TGTGCCAGCAGTAATAGCGGGAGGGCCTACGAGCAGTACTTC.

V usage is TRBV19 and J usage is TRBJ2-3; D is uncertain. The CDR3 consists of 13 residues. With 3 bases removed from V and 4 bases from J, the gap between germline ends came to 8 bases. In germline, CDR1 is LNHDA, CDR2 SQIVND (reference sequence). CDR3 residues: CASSMVPADTQYF. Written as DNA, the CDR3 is TGTGCCAGTAGTATGGTCCCGGCAGATACGCAGTATTTT.